This TCR beta chain emerged from a study of human T cells and chemical hapten exposure. Whole-study context: Patients received weekly diphenylcyclopropenone doses to the scalp throughout the roughly 26-week study. Patches that contained 0.01% DPC were applied to the upper back and read at 6 days. Findings and caveats of the study: Following DPC sensitization, TCRs present above 1 in 1000 frequency showed no change.

Time point indicated: pre-sensitization, week 0. Regarding treatment: therapeutic diphenylcyclopropenone sensitization with weekly scalp DPC. Total RNA was isolated from whole blood that had not been fractionated. TCRdb called the RACE reads again in MiXCR, with one record for every CDR3 protein. The table has more than 300,000 distinct CDR3 sequences, approximately 5% seen once. Only a few counts were recorded for this clonotype. Its antigen is as yet unknown. The V end lost 1 base, the J end lost 0 bases, and 7 bases lay between the germline ends. The CDR3 extends over 14 amino acids. The receptor comes from a woman aged 45-59 years with alopecia areata. Some clones in this sample may be carry-over from other donors' samples. V gene TRBV12-3 or TRBV12-4 combines with J gene TRBJ2-7, with D unclear. Sequenced material: whole blood, taken in connection with sensitization to the hapten diphenylcyclopropenone (DPC). In DNA form, the CDR3 reads TGTGCCAGCAGTTTAGTACCTACCTCCTACGAGCAGTACTTC. The encoded protein is CASSLVPTSYEQYF.